This T cell receptor beta chain was sequenced for a study of T cells in Graves' hyperthyroidism and ophthalmopathy. Study observations and caveats: Ophthalmopathy, which appeared later, was predicted by the model a median approximately 6 months before onset.

TCR beta CDR3 region amplification was performed from RNA transcripts. TCR CDR3 underwent first-round RT-PCR with the HTBI primer set. TCRdb re-analysed the multiplex PCR reads in MiXCR, keeping a single row per CDR3 protein. The top ten hold about 40% of the sample, which has more than 500,000 distinct CDR3 sequences, about 46% seen once. Germline V gene lookup returns CDR1 SNHLY and CDR2 FYNNEI. The CDR3 is 13 residues long. With 7 bases clipped from V and 8 bases from J, the junction kept 7 bases outside the gene matches. With regard to this clonotype: The antigen remains unidentified.

Sequencing was carried out using peripheral blood or thyroid tissue (not recorded which). V and J are TRBV2 and TRBJ1-4; 7 positions agree with TRBD1. This receptor was obtained from an adult woman with Graves' disease, either hyperthyroidism or ophthalmopathy (not recorded which). CDR3 in amino acids: CASITGVGEKLFF. The CDR3 region has the DNA TGTGCCAGCATCACAGGGGTAGGAGAAAAACTGTTTTTT.